This is a list of T cell receptor beta chains from one sample in a study of T cell repertoires in cytomegalovirus infection. TCRdb redid the calling of the reads with MiXCR, one entry per CDR3 protein. Here the sample spans about 200,000 distinct CDR3 sequences, roughly 9% being singletons. Sequencing was done on a sample of PBMCs. The receptors were gathered from a human donor in good health (CMV status not recorded). Some clones in this sample may be carry-over from other donors' samples. CDR3s include the opening cysteine and the closing phenylalanine or tryptophan. D genes are given only for firm matches. A row's size may be missing; if present it is once, few, many or a size class.

j_gene: TRBJ2-7; d_gene: NA; abundance: many; v_gene: TRBV28; CDR3aa: CASSSPAGGTYEQYF; CDR3nt: TGTGCCAGCAGTTCCCCGGCAGGGGGGACCTACGAGCAGTACTTC
j_gene: TRBJ2-3; d_gene: TRBD1; abundance: few; v_gene: TRBV20-1; CDR3aa: CSAKDRRSSTDTQYF; CDR3nt: TGCAGTGCTAAGGACAGGAGATCTAGCACAGATACGCAGTATTTT
j_gene: TRBJ2-1; d_gene: TRBD1; abundance: many; v_gene: TRBV15; CDR3aa: CATSRAGQGLNEQFF; CDR3nt: TGTGCCACCAGCAGGGCTGGACAGGGGTTGAATGAGCAGTTCTTC
j_gene: TRBJ1-1; d_gene: NA; abundance: NA; v_gene: TRBV12-3/TRBV12-4; CDR3aa: CASSAQVLILTEAFF; CDR3nt: TGTGCCAGCAGTGCACAGGTTCTGATTTTGACTGAAGCTTTCTTT
j_gene: TRBJ2-5; d_gene: TRBD2; abundance: NA; v_gene: TRBV28; CDR3aa: CASSSLAGGPQETQYF; CDR3nt: TGTGCCAGCAGTTCCCTAGCGGGGGGCCCGCAAGAGACCCAGTACTTC
j_gene: TRBJ2-1; d_gene: TRBD2; abundance: few; v_gene: TRBV15; CDR3aa: CATSRDLAEYNEQFF; CDR3nt: TGTGCCACCAGCAGAGATCTAGCGGAATACAATGAGCAGTTCTTC
j_gene: TRBJ1-5; d_gene: TRBD1; abundance: many; v_gene: TRBV7-2; CDR3aa: CASSWGQGNQPQHF; CDR3nt: TGTGCCAGCAGCTGGGGACAGGGCAATCAGCCCCAGCATTTT
j_gene: TRBJ1-4; d_gene: NA; abundance: NA; v_gene: TRBV20-1; CDR3aa: CSAPGAPPFNEKLFF; CDR3nt: TGCAGTGCCCCTGGGGCGCCTCCTTTTAATGAAAAACTGTTTTTT
j_gene: TRBJ1-3; d_gene: NA; abundance: NA; v_gene: TRBV20-1; CDR3aa: CSASGGGDRRSGNPIYF; CDR3nt: TGCAGTGCTAGTGGGGGTGGAGACCGACGCTCTGGAAACCCCATATATTTT
j_gene: TRBJ2-3; d_gene: TRBD2; abundance: NA; v_gene: TRBV4-3; CDR3aa: CASSQDSWLAGELDTQYF; CDR3nt: TGCGCCAGCAGCCAAGATTCCTGGCTAGCGGGAGAGTTGGATACGCAGTATTTT
j_gene: TRBJ1-5; d_gene: NA; abundance: many; v_gene: TRBV7-2; CDR3aa: CASSLASEVQPQHF; CDR3nt: TGTGCCAGCAGCTTAGCATCTGAAGTCCAGCCCCAGCATTTT
j_gene: TRBJ1-1; d_gene: NA; abundance: medium-sized; v_gene: TRBV28; CDR3aa: CASSPSLGHNKDLNTEAFF; CDR3nt: TGTGCCAGCAGTCCCTCCCTTGGACATAACAAGGACTTGAACACTGAAGCTTTCTTT
j_gene: TRBJ1-5; d_gene: NA; abundance: many; v_gene: TRBV19; CDR3aa: CASSIDWTVNQPQHF; CDR3nt: TGTGCCAGTAGTATAGATTGGACAGTGAATCAGCCCCAGCATTTT
j_gene: TRBJ1-2; d_gene: TRBD1; abundance: NA; v_gene: TRBV28; CDR3aa: CASSSPTGGRGYTF; CDR3nt: TGTGCCAGCAGTTCCCCGACAGGGGGCAGAGGCTACACCTTC
j_gene: TRBJ2-5; d_gene: NA; abundance: few; v_gene: TRBV20-1; CDR3aa: CSARAGIDGETQYF; CDR3nt: TGCAGTGCTAGAGCAGGGATAGACGGGGAGACCCAGTACTTC
j_gene: TRBJ2-1; d_gene: NA; abundance: many; v_gene: TRBV7-8; CDR3aa: CASSLETRGNEQFF; CDR3nt: TGTGCCAGCAGCTTGGAGACTAGGGGCAATGAGCAGTTCTTC
j_gene: TRBJ1-1; d_gene: NA; abundance: few; v_gene: TRBV30; CDR3aa: CAWRKYDSSAFF; CDR3nt: TGTGCCTGGAGAAAATACGACTCAAGTGCTTTCTTT
j_gene: TRBJ2-7; d_gene: TRBD1; abundance: few; v_gene: TRBV5-5; CDR3aa: CASSPGQGGEQYF; CDR3nt: TGTGCCAGCAGCCCTGGACAGGGCGGAGAGCAGTACTTC
j_gene: TRBJ2-2; d_gene: NA; abundance: NA; v_gene: TRBV29-1; CDR3aa: CSVRGETAELFF; CDR3nt: TGCAGCGTCCGAGGCGAGACAGCGGAGCTGTTTTTT
j_gene: TRBJ1-1; d_gene: NA; abundance: few; v_gene: TRBV28; CDR3aa: CASSFQQGSDEAFF; CDR3nt: TGTGCCAGCAGTTTCCAACAGGGAAGCGACGAAGCTTTCTTT
j_gene: TRBJ2-1; d_gene: NA; abundance: many; v_gene: TRBV29-1; CDR3aa: CSVHGQRTYNEQFF; CDR3nt: TGCAGCGTTCACGGACAGCGGACGTACAATGAGCAGTTCTTC
j_gene: TRBJ2-1; d_gene: TRBD2; abundance: many; v_gene: TRBV7-6; CDR3aa: CASSKLAGAYNEQFF; CDR3nt: TGTGCCAGCAGCAAACTAGCGGGAGCTTACAATGAGCAGTTCTTC
j_gene: TRBJ2-2; d_gene: NA; abundance: NA; v_gene: TRBV14; CDR3aa: CASSPHRVGELFF; CDR3nt: TGTGCCAGCAGCCCACATCGTGTGGGGGAGCTGTTTTTT
j_gene: TRBJ1-5; d_gene: NA; abundance: many; v_gene: TRBV7-9; CDR3aa: CASSYEQPQHF; CDR3nt: TGTGCCAGCAGCTATGAACAGCCCCAGCATTTT
j_gene: TRBJ1-1; d_gene: NA; abundance: many; v_gene: TRBV29-1; CDR3aa: CSVEDFGLVDEAFF; CDR3nt: TGCAGCGTTGAAGATTTTGGATTAGTAGATGAAGCTTTCTTT
j_gene: TRBJ1-5; d_gene: TRBD1; abundance: many; v_gene: TRBV6-2/TRBV6-3; CDR3aa: CASSYAGTGINQPQHF; CDR3nt: TGTGCCAGCAGTTATGCCGGGACAGGGATCAATCAGCCCCAGCATTTT
j_gene: TRBJ1-3; d_gene: TRBD1; abundance: NA; v_gene: TRBV10-3; CDR3aa: CAIGGTGGSGNTIYF; CDR3nt: TGTGCCATCGGGGGGACAGGGGGCTCTGGAAACACCATATATTTT
j_gene: TRBJ2-5; d_gene: NA; abundance: few; v_gene: TRBV20-1; CDR3aa: CSGVQETQYF; CDR3nt: TGCAGTGGAGTACAAGAGACCCAGTACTTC
j_gene: TRBJ1-3; d_gene: NA; abundance: few; v_gene: TRBV5-5; CDR3aa: CASSFRVAADSGNTIYF; CDR3nt: TGTGCCAGCAGCTTCCGGGTCGCAGCGGACTCTGGAAACACCATATATTTT
j_gene: TRBJ1-1; d_gene: NA; abundance: few; v_gene: TRBV18; CDR3aa: CASSPEREMGAFF; CDR3nt: TGTGCCAGCTCACCGGAAAGGGAAATGGGGGCTTTCTTT
j_gene: TRBJ1-3; d_gene: NA; abundance: few; v_gene: TRBV18; CDR3aa: CASSPQQGGNTIYF; CDR3nt: TGTGCCAGCTCACCACAGCAGGGAGGAAACACCATATATTTT
j_gene: TRBJ1-1; d_gene: TRBD1; abundance: many; v_gene: TRBV29-1; CDR3aa: CSARRGGGTGTEAFF; CDR3nt: TGCAGCGCACGAAGGGGAGGGGGCACGGGCACTGAAGCTTTCTTT
j_gene: TRBJ1-2; d_gene: NA; abundance: few; v_gene: TRBV20-1; CDR3aa: CSATLSPTGINYGYTF; CDR3nt: TGCAGTGCCACCCTTAGCCCGACGGGGATTAACTATGGCTACACCTTC
j_gene: TRBJ2-7; d_gene: TRBD2; abundance: many; v_gene: TRBV28; CDR3aa: CASTATGRAEGYEQYF; CDR3nt: TGTGCCAGCACCGCAACCGGGAGGGCCGAGGGTTACGAGCAGTACTTC
j_gene: TRBJ2-5; d_gene: TRBD1; abundance: few; v_gene: TRBV5-6; CDR3aa: CASTGQGFWETQYF; CDR3nt: TGTGCCAGCACCGGACAGGGTTTCTGGGAGACCCAGTACTTC
j_gene: TRBJ1-5; d_gene: NA; abundance: NA; v_gene: TRBV26; CDR3aa: CASSLGGDRGTRTQHF; CDR3nt: TGTGCCAGCAGTCTTGGTGGGGACAGGGGAACTAGGACCCAGCATTTT
j_gene: TRBJ2-3; d_gene: NA; abundance: few; v_gene: TRBV7-8; CDR3aa: CASSNRVSTDTQYF; CDR3nt: TGTGCCAGCAGCAACAGGGTGAGCACAGATACGCAGTATTTT
j_gene: TRBJ2-5; d_gene: NA; abundance: many; v_gene: TRBV7-2; CDR3aa: CASSLGVRGQETQYF; CDR3nt: TGTGCCAGCAGCTTAGGGGTCAGAGGACAAGAGACCCAGTACTTC
j_gene: TRBJ1-2; d_gene: NA; abundance: few; v_gene: TRBV7-2; CDR3aa: CASSLGWNYGYTF; CDR3nt: TGTGCCAGCAGCTTAGGTTGGAACTATGGCTACACCTTC
j_gene: TRBJ2-3; d_gene: TRBD2; abundance: few; v_gene: TRBV11-2; CDR3aa: CASSSSGGPTDTQYF; CDR3nt: TGTGCCAGCAGCTCAAGCGGGGGGCCTACAGATACGCAGTATTTT
j_gene: TRBJ2-1; d_gene: NA; abundance: NA; v_gene: TRBV7-2; CDR3aa: CASSLGWTLSNEQFF; CDR3nt: TGTGCCAGCAGCTTAGGATGGACCCTGTCCAATGAGCAGTTCTTC